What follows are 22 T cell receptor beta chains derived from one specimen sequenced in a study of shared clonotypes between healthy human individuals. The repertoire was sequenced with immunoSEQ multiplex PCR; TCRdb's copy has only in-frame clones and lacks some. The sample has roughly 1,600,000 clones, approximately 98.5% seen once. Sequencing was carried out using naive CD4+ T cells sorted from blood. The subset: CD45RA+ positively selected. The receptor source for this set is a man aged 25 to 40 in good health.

Written as DNA, the CDR3 is TGTGCCTGGAGTGTCGACACCTTC. The encoded protein is CAWSVDTF. The J gene is TRBJ1-2, the V gene TRBV30; D ambiguous. In germline, CDR1 is GTSNPN, CDR2 SVGIG (reference sequence). The length of the CDR3 is 8 residues. Trimming cost V 0 bases and J 12 bases, with 2 bases left between them.

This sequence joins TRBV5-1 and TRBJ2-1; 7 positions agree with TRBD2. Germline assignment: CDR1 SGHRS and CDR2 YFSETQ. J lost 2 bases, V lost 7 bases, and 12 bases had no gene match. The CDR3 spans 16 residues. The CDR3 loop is CASREALTEAYNEQFF. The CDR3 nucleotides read TGCGCCAGCCGGGAGGCTTTGACGGAGGCCTACAATGAGCAGTTCTTC.

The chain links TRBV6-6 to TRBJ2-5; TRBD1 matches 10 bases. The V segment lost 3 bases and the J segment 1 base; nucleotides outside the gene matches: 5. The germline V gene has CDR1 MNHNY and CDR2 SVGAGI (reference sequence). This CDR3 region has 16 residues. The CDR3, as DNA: TGTGCCAGCAGTTATGGGACAGGGGTAACCCAAGAGACCCAGTACTTC. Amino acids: CASSYGTGVTQETQYF.

CDR3 protein: CASSQGQVEAFF. In DNA, the CDR3 is TGCGCCAGCAGCCAAGGACAGGTTGAAGCTTTCTTT. The chain employs TRBV5-1 and TRBJ1-1, with TRBD1 identical over 7 bases. J was trimmed by 7 bases and V by 4 bases; bases with no gene match: 4. The germline gives CDR1 SGHRS, CDR2 YFSETQ. The CDR3 covers 12 residues.

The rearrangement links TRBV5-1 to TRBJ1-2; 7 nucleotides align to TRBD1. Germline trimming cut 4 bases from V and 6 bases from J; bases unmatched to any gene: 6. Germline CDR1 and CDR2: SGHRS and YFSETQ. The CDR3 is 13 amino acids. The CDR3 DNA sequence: TGCGCCAGCAGCACTACAGGGGCTAATGGCTACACCTTC. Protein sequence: CASSTTGANGYTF.

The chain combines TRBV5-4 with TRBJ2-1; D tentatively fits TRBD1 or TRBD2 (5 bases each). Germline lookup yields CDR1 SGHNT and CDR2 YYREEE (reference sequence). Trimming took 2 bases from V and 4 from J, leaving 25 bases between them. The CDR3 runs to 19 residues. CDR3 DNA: TGTGCCAGCAGCTTTGGGGGATCTTGGGACGCCTGGACTTACAATGAGCAGTTCTTC. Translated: CASSFGGSWDAWTYNEQFF.

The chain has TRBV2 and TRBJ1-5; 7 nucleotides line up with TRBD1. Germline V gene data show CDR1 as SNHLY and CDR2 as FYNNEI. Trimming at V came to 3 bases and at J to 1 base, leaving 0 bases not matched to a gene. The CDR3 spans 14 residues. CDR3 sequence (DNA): TGTGCCAGCAGTGAGACAGGGAGCAATCAGCCCCAGCATTTT. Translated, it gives CASSETGSNQPQHF. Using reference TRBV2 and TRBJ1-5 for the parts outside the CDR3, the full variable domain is EPEVTQTPSHQVTQMGQEVILRCVPISNHLYFYWYRQILGQKVEFLVSFYNNEISEKSEIFDDQFSVERPDGSNFTLKIRSTKLEDSAMYFCASSETGSNQPQHFGDGTRLSIL.

Here the CDR3 DNA reads TGTGCCAGCAGTTTATGGGCTAGCGAGAAGACCCAGTACTTC. Translation: CASSLWASEKTQYF. The J gene is TRBJ2-5, the V gene TRBV28; perhaps TRBD2 as D (6 bases). The V and J ends lost 0 bases and 6 bases respectively, with 11 bases between them. Per the germline V gene, CDR1 is MDHEN and CDR2 is SYDVKM. The CDR3 consists of 14 residues. Complete variable domain (other parts from reference TRBV28 and TRBJ2-5): DVKVTQSSRYLVKRTGEKVFLECVQDMDHENMFWYRQDPGLGLRLIYFSYDVKMKEKGDIPEGYSVSREKKERFSLILESASTNQTSMYLCASSLWASEKTQYFGPGTRLLVL.

The CDR3 here is CASSWAQDYTF. The CDR3 nucleotides read TGTGCCAGCAGCTGGGCTCAGGACTACACCTTC. The chain couples TRBV6-1 to TRBJ1-2; D gene unclear. There are 11 residues in the CDR3. Trimming stripped 6 bases from V and 10 bases from J, with 12 bases between. Germline CDR1 and CDR2: MNHNS and SASEGT.

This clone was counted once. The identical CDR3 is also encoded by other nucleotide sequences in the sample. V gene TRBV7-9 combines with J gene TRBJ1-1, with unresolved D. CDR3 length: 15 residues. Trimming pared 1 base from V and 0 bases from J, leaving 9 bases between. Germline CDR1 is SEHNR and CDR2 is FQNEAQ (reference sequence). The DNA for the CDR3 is TGTGCCAGCAGCTTAGGGGTCGGGATGAACACTGAAGCTTTCTTT. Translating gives CASSLGVGMNTEAFF.

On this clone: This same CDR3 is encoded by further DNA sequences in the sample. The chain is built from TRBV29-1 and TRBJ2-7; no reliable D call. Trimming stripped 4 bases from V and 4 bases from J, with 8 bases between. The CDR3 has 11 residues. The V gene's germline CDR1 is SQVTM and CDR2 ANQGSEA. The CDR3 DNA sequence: TGCAGCGTTGGAGGAGAGTACGAGCAGTACTTC. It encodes CSVGGEYEQYF.

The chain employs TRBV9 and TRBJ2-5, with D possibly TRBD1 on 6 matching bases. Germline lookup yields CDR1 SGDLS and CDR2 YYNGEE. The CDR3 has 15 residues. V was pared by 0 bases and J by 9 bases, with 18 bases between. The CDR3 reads CASSVVPTGPRAQYF. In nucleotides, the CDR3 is TGTGCCAGCAGCGTAGTCCCCACAGGGCCTAGGGCCCAGTACTTC.

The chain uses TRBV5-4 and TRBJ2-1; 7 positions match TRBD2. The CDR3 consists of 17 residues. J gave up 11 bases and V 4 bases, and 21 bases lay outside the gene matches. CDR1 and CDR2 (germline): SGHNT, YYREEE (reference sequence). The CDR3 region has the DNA TGTGCCAGCAGCCTGGGGGGGAGCTCAGGTTCCCACCTTCAGCAGTTCTTC. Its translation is CASSLGGSSGSHLQQFF.

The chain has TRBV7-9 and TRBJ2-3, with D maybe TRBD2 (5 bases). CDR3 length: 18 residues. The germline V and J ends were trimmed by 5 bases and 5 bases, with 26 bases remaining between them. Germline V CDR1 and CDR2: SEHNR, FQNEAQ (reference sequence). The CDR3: CASSAWVRAPVGKDTQYF. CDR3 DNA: TGTGCCAGCAGCGCCTGGGTGAGGGCGCCTGTAGGTAAAGATACGCAGTATTTT. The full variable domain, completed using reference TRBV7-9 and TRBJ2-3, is DTGVSQNPRHKITKRGQNVTFRCDPISEHNRLYWYRQTLGQGPEFLTYFQNEAQLEKSRLLSDRFSAERPKGSFSTLEIQRTEQGDSAMYLCASSAWVRAPVGKDTQYFGPGTRLTVL.

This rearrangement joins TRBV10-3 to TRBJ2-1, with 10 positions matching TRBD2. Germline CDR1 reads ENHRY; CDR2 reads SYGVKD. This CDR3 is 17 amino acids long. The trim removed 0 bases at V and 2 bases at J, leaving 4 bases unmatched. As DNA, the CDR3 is TGTGCCATCAGTGAGTCAGGACTAGCGGACCCCTACAATGAGCAGTTCTTC. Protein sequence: CAISESGLADPYNEQFF.

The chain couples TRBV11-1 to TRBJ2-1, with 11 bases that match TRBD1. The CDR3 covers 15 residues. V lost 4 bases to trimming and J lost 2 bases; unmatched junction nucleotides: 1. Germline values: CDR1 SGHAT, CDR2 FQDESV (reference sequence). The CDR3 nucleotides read TGTGCCAGCAGCTCGGGACAGGGGGCCTACAATGAGCAGTTCTTC. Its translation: CASSSGQGAYNEQFF.

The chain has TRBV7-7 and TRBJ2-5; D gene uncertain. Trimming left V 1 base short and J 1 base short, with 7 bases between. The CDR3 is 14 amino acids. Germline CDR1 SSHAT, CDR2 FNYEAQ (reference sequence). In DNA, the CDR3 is TGTGCCAGCAGCTTAGGTTTCAGCCAAGAGACCCAGTACTTC. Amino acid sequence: CASSLGFSQETQYF.

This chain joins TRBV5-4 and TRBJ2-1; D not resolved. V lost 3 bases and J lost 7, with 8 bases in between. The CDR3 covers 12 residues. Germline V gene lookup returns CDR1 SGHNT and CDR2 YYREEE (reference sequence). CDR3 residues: CASSWAMNEQFF. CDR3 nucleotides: TGTGCCAGCAGCTGGGCTATGAATGAGCAGTTCTTC. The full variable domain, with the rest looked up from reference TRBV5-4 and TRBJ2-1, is ETGVTQSPTHLIKTRGQQVTLRCSSQSGHNTVSWYQQALGQGPQFIFQYYREEENGRGNFPPRFSGLQFPNYSSELNVNALELDDSALYLCASSWAMNEQFFGPGTRLTVL.

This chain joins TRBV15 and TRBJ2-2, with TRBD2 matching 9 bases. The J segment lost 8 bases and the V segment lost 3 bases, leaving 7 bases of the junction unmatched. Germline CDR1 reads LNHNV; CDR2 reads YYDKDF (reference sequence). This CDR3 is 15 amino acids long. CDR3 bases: TGTGCCACCAGCAGGACTAGCGGTTTAATGGGGGAGCTGTTTTTT. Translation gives CATSRTSGLMGELFF. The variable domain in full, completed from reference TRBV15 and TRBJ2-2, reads DAMVIQNPRYQVTQFGKPVTLSCSQTLNHNVMYWYQQKSSQAPKLLFHYYDKDFNNEADTPDNFQSRRPNTSFCFLDIRSPGLGDTAMYLCATSRTSGLMGELFFGEGSRLTVL.

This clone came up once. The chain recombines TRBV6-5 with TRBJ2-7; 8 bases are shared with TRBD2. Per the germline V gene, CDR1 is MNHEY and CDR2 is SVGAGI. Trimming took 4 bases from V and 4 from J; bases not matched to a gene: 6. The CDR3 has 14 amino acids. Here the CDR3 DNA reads TGTGCCAGCAGTTTCGGACGGGGGGGGTACGAGCAGTACTTC. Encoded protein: CASSFGRGGYEQYF.

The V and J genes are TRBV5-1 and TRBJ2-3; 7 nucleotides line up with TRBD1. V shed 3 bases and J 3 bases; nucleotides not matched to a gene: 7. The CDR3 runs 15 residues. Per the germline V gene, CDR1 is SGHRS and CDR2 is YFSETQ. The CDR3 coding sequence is TGCGCCAGCAGCTCACAGGGGCCTCGTACAGATACGCAGTATTTT. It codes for CASSSQGPRTDTQYF.

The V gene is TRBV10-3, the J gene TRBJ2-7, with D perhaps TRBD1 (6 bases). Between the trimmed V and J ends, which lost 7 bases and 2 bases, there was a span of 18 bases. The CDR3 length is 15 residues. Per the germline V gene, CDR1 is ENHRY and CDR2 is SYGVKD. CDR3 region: CAIKNSGAEAYEQYF. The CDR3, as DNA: TGTGCCATCAAGAATTCAGGGGCGGAGGCCTACGAGCAGTACTTC.